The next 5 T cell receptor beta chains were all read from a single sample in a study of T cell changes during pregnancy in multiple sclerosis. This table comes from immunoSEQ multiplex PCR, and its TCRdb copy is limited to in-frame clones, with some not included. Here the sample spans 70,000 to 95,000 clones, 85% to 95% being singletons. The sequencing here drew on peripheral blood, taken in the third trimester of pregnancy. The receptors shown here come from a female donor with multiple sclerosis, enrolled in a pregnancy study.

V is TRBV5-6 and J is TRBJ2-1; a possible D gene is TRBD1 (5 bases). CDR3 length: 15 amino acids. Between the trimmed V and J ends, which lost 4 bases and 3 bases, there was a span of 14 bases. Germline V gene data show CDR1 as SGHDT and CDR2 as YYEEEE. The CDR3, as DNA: TGTGCCAGCAGCGGGGAAGGGGCCGACTACAATGAGCAGTTCTTC. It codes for CASSGEGADYNEQFF.

CDR3 in DNA: TGTGCCAGTAGAGTGGGGGGTTCTGGGGCCAACGTCCTGACTTTC. The encoded protein is CASRVGGSGANVLTF. This rearrangement joins TRBV19 to TRBJ2-6, with D perhaps TRBD2 (6 bases). Per the germline V gene, CDR1 is LNHDA and CDR2 is SQIVND (reference sequence). V dropped 6 bases and J dropped 1 base, with 10 bases sitting between them. The CDR3 covers 15 residues. The full variable domain, with the rest looked up from reference TRBV19 and TRBJ2-6, is DGGITQSPKYLFRKEGQNVTLSCEQNLNHDAMYWYRQDPGQGLRLIYYSQIVNDFQKGDIAEGYSVSREKKESFPLTVTSAQKNPTAFYLCASRVGGSGANVLTFGAGSRLTVL.

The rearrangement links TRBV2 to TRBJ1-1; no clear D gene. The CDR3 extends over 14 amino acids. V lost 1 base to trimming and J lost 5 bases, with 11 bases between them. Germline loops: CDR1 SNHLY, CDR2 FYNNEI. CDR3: CASSEGEGRTEAFF. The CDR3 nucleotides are TGTGCCAGCAGTGAAGGCGAGGGTAGGACTGAAGCTTTCTTT.

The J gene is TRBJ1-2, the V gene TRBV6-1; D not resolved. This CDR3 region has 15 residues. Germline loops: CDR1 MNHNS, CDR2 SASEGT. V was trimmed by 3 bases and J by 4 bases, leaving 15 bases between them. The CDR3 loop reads CASSDGQIIAYGYTF. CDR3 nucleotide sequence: TGTGCCAGCAGTGATGGCCAGATAATAGCCTATGGCTACACCTTC.

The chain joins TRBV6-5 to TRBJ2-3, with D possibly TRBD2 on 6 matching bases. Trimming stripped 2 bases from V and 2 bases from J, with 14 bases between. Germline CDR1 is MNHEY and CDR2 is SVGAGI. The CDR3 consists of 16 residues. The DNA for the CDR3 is TGTGCCAGCAGTTACGCGGGGACCTCCTACACAGATACGCAGTATTTT. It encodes CASSYAGTSYTDTQYF.